One sample yielded the 25 T cell receptor beta chains listed below, sequenced in a study of response to subunit inactivated influenza vaccine. TCRdb ran MiXCR on the RT-PCR reads and lists one entry per CDR3 protein. Here the sample spans 400,000 to 650,000 distinct CDR3 sequences, roughly 7.9% being singletons. This specimen consisted of PBMCs from blood, obtained less than 30 months after vaccination. Every receptor here comes from a man aged 45-69 years who received an inactivated influenza vaccine.

The chain combines TRBV11-2 with TRBJ1-1; TRBD1 matches at 10 bases. Germline V gene lookup returns CDR1 SGHAT and CDR2 FQNNGV. The CDR3 is made up of 16 amino acids. The V and J ends lost 5 bases and 9 bases, in that order; junction bases with no gene match: 15. CDR3 DNA: TGTGCCAGCAGCCCAACAGGTGGGACAGGGGTGACTAAAGCTTTCTTT. Translated: CASSPTGGTGVTKAFF.

This clonotype has a handful of counts. V gene TRBV18 combines with J gene TRBJ2-1; D possibly corresponds to TRBD1 (6 bases). V lost 3 bases, J lost 0 bases, and 12 bases lay in between. Germline V gives CDR1 KGHSH, CDR2 LQKENI. The CDR3 totals 16 residues. This CDR3 is CASSPLGQFSYNEQFF. CDR3 nucleotide sequence: TGTGCCAGCTCACCTCTCGGACAGTTCTCCTACAATGAGCAGTTCTTC.

This clonotype was seen only a few times. The chain recombines TRBV20-1 with TRBJ2-1, with 11 bases lining up with TRBD2. The CDR3 runs 15 residues. J lost 7 bases, V lost 3 bases, and 8 bases had no gene match. Germline-derived CDR1 and CDR2 are DFQATT and SNEGSKA (reference sequence). The CDR3: CSASQLAGAGNEQFF. CDR3 nucleotides: TGCAGTGCTAGTCAACTAGCGGGAGCGGGGAATGAGCAGTTCTTC.

The chain couples TRBV7-6 to TRBJ2-7, with 8 nucleotides matching TRBD2. This CDR3 is built from 14 residues. The trim removed 5 bases at V and 5 bases at J, leaving 8 bases unmatched. Looked up from germline, CDR1 is SGHVS and CDR2 is FNYEAQ. The CDR3: CASSVGTRVDEQYF. CDR3 coding DNA: TGTGCCAGCAGCGTCGGGACTAGAGTCGACGAGCAGTACTTC.

This clonotype was seen a handful of times. J is TRBJ1-1 and V is TRBV3-1; TRBD1 is a possible D gene (5 bases). With 2 bases removed from V and 1 base from J, the gap between germline ends came to 17 bases. The germline V gene encodes CDR1 LGHDT and CDR2 YNNKEL (reference sequence). This CDR3 spans 17 amino acids. CDR3 residues: CASSQNLGAGENTEAFF. In DNA, the CDR3 is TGTGCCAGCAGCCAAAACTTAGGGGCGGGCGAGAACACTGAAGCTTTCTTT.

This clonotype has a count of ten or more. This chain links TRBV12-3 or TRBV12-4 with TRBJ1-1, with no clear D. This CDR3 comprises 13 residues. Trimming shortened V by 7 bases and J by 2 bases, and 11 bases separated the two germline ends. The chain's CDR3 is CASKSEINTEAFF. In DNA form, the CDR3 reads TGTGCCAGCAAATCAGAGATTAACACTGAAGCTTTCTTT.

The chain joins TRBV29-1 to TRBJ1-2; no reliable D call. V lost 4 bases, J lost 0 bases, and 12 bases lay in between. The CDR3 covers 14 residues. CDR1 and CDR2 (germline): SQVTM, ANQGSEA. The CDR3 spells CSVGLDGTNYGYTF. As DNA, the CDR3 is TGCAGCGTTGGCCTTGACGGAACTAACTATGGCTACACCTTC.

The chain employs TRBV4-2 and TRBJ2-2; D remains unclear. CDR1 is LGHNA and CDR2 is YNFKEQ in the germline V gene. Trimming removed 0 bases at V and 6 bases at J, with 14 bases between. CDR3 length: 16 amino acids. Written as DNA, the CDR3 is TGTGCCAGCAGCCAAGATTGGGCCAGACCACCCGGGGAGCTGTTTTTT. Protein product: CASSQDWARPPGELFF.

The chain is built from TRBV28 and TRBJ1-2; D unresolved. The V gene's germline CDR1 is MDHEN and CDR2 SYDVKM. Trimming cost V 3 bases and J 3 bases, with 8 bases left between them. The CDR3 extends over 13 amino acids. CDR3 bases: TGTGCCAGCAGTTTTCGGTCATACTATGGCTACACCTTC. Protein: CASSFRSYYGYTF.

This clonotype showed up just a few times. The chain joins TRBV3-1 to TRBJ2-7; D is undetermined. V shed 1 base and J shed 3 bases, with 10 bases lying between them. Per the germline V gene, CDR1 is LGHDT and CDR2 is YNNKEL (reference sequence). The CDR3 is made up of 14 amino acids. CDR3 amino acids: CASSQGPQFYEQYF. CDR3 nucleotides: TGTGCCAGCAGCCAAGGGCCCCAATTCTACGAGCAGTACTTC.

This clonotype has a count of ten or more. This chain uses TRBV12-3 or TRBV12-4 with TRBJ2-5; no clear D. This CDR3 comprises 15 residues. Trimming cost V 5 bases and J 2 bases, with 15 bases left between them. CDR3: CASSRPAGRQETQYF. Here the CDR3 DNA reads TGTGCCAGCAGTCGACCTGCCGGACGTCAAGAGACCCAGTACTTC.

This clonotype was found a few times. This rearrangement joins TRBV18 to TRBJ2-3, with 9 positions matching TRBD2. The CDR3 is made up of 20 amino acids. Germline-derived CDR1 and CDR2 are KGHSH and LQKENI. The V gene end was trimmed by 6 bases and the J gene end by 2 bases; junction bases not matched to a gene: 21. CDR3 sequence reads: CASSPFRVSGGPEFTDTQYF. The CDR3 region has the DNA TGTGCCAGCTCGCCATTTAGGGTGAGCGGGGGGCCGGAATTCACAGATACGCAGTATTTT.

This clonotype was seen ten or more times. The chain's CDR3 is CASRSDRGYGYTF. CDR3 sequence (DNA): TGTGCCAGCAGATCCGACAGGGGCTATGGCTACACCTTC. The gene calls are TRBV27 and TRBJ1-2, with 8 bases identical to TRBD1. The length of the CDR3 is 13 residues. V was clipped by 6 bases and J by 4 bases; unmatched bases: 4. CDR1 MNHEY and CDR2 SMNVEV come from the germline V gene (reference sequence).

The rearrangement uses TRBV3-1 and TRBJ2-7; 9 bases are shared with TRBD2. V was pared by 0 bases and J by 7 bases, with 22 bases of the junction left unmatched. The V gene's germline CDR1 is LGHDT and CDR2 YNNKEL (reference sequence). CDR3 length equals 20 residues. The CDR3 DNA sequence: TGTGCCAGCAGCCAAGATTCCCATAAGGCGGGAGGGCCTTTTAGAAGAGAGCAGTACTTC. It translates to CASSQDSHKAGGPFRREQYF.

The rearrangement uses TRBV28 and TRBJ1-2, with D unclear. This CDR3 spans 14 amino acids. Germline assignment: CDR1 MDHEN and CDR2 SYDVKM. V gave up 6 bases and J gave up 7 bases, with 18 bases separating them. The CDR3 coding sequence is TGTGCCAGCAGCTTGGCTTTATCTCTGGGTGGCTACACCTTC. Protein product: CASSLALSLGGYTF.

This clonotype has more than one count but fewer than ten. This CDR3 is CAISELLGRGNTEAFF. The CDR3 nucleotides read TGTGCCATCAGTGAGTTACTAGGACGGGGGAACACTGAAGCTTTCTTT. The chain has TRBV10-3 and TRBJ1-1; D unclear. Germline CDR1 is ENHRY and CDR2 is SYGVKD. V was trimmed by 1 base and J by 1 base, leaving 13 bases between them. The CDR3 runs 16 residues.

This sequence joins TRBV12-2 and TRBJ2-7. TRBV12-2 is given as a pseudogene. This CDR3 spans 15 amino acids. The CDR3 spells CASRLSVPTSYEQYF. As DNA, the CDR3 is TGTGCAAGTCGCTTATCAGTTCCGACATCCTACGAGCAGTACTTC.

At least ten counts were recorded for this clonotype. This chain connects TRBV12-3 or TRBV12-4 to TRBJ2-7, with D possibly called TRBD1 or TRBD2 (6 bases each). The CDR3 is made up of 13 amino acids. Trimming cost V 3 bases and J 4 bases, with 10 bases left between them. The CDR3 coding sequence is TGTGCCAGCAGTTTTTTAGGGGGGTACGAGCAGTACTTC. Translation: CASSFLGGYEQYF.

This clonotype has a handful of counts. The chain joins TRBV27 to TRBJ2-7, with 11 bases identical to TRBD1. Germline V lookup: CDR1 MNHEY, CDR2 SMNVEV (reference sequence). The CDR3 is 16 amino acids. Losses at the gene ends were 3 bases for V and 3 bases for J; bases not matched to a gene: 7. The CDR3 loop reads CASSFDAGTGGYEQYF. As DNA, the CDR3 is TGTGCCAGCAGTTTCGACGCCGGGACAGGGGGCTACGAGCAGTACTTC.

Many counts were recorded for this clonotype. V and J are TRBV9 and TRBJ1-4, with a weak D call TRBD1 (6 bases). CDR3 length: 15 amino acids. CDR1 and CDR2 from the germline V gene are SGDLS and YYNGEE. V was cut by 1 base and J by 5 bases, with 12 bases left in between. CDR3 DNA sequence: TGTGCCAGCAGCGTATCTACAGGACAGAATGAAAAACTGTTTTTT. Residues: CASSVSTGQNEKLFF. Full variable domain (outside the CDR3, taken from reference TRBV9 and TRBJ1-4): DSGVTQTPKHLITATGQRVTLRCSPRSGDLSVYWYQQSLDQGLQFLIQYYNGEERAKGNILERFSAQQFPDLHSELNLSSLELGDSALYFCASSVSTGQNEKLFFGSGTQLSVL.

This clonotype was picked up many times. The J gene is TRBJ2-5, the V gene TRBV3-1; D remains ambiguous. The CDR3 sequence is 14 residues long. V was pared by 0 bases and J by 5 bases, with 10 bases between. The V gene's germline CDR1 is LGHDT and CDR2 YNNKEL (reference sequence). The CDR3 DNA follows: TGTGCCAGCAGCCAAGAAGCAATTGGGGAGACCCAGTACTTC. Residues: CASSQEAIGETQYF.

This CDR3 is CASSLTGVEAFF. CDR3 sequence (DNA): TGTGCCAGCAGTTTGACAGGGGTTGAAGCTTTCTTT. This chain joins TRBV27 and TRBJ1-1; 8 bases fit TRBD1. Germline trimming cut 3 bases from V and 7 bases from J; bases unmatched to any gene: 1. The CDR3 loop spans 12 amino acids. In germline, CDR1 is MNHEY, CDR2 SMNVEV (reference sequence).

This clonotype appeared a few times. The chain carries TRBV6-6 and TRBJ2-4, with D unclear. V lost 5 bases and J 8 bases, leaving 10 bases between the germline ends. CDR3 length: 12 amino acids. The germline gives CDR1 MNHNY, CDR2 SVGAGI (reference sequence). The CDR3 protein is CASSTDGYIQYF. The CDR3 nucleotides read TGTGCCAGCAGTACCGACGGTTACATTCAGTACTTC.

This clonotype was detected ten times or more. The rearrangement links TRBV9 to TRBJ1-1; D remains ambiguous. Germline V gives CDR1 SGDLS, CDR2 YYNGEE. Trimming took off 0 bases at V and 1 base at J, with 7 bases between the two ends. There are 14 residues in the CDR3. CDR3 region: CASSVVGGNTEAFF. The CDR3 DNA is TGTGCCAGCAGCGTAGTAGGAGGGAACACTGAAGCTTTCTTT. Full variable domain (outside the CDR3, taken from reference TRBV9 and TRBJ1-1): DSGVTQTPKHLITATGQRVTLRCSPRSGDLSVYWYQQSLDQGLQFLIQYYNGEERAKGNILERFSAQQFPDLHSELNLSSLELGDSALYFCASSVVGGNTEAFFGQGTRLTVV.

The V and J genes are TRBV10-3 and TRBJ2-2; 7 bases agree with TRBD1. The CDR3 sequence is 13 residues long. In germline, CDR1 is ENHRY, CDR2 SYGVKD. The ends lost 11 bases at V and 5 bases at J; junction bases unmatched: 8. The CDR3 loop reads CAAEGGVTGELFF. In DNA, the CDR3 is TGTGCCGCCGAAGGGGGCGTTACCGGGGAGCTGTTTTTT.